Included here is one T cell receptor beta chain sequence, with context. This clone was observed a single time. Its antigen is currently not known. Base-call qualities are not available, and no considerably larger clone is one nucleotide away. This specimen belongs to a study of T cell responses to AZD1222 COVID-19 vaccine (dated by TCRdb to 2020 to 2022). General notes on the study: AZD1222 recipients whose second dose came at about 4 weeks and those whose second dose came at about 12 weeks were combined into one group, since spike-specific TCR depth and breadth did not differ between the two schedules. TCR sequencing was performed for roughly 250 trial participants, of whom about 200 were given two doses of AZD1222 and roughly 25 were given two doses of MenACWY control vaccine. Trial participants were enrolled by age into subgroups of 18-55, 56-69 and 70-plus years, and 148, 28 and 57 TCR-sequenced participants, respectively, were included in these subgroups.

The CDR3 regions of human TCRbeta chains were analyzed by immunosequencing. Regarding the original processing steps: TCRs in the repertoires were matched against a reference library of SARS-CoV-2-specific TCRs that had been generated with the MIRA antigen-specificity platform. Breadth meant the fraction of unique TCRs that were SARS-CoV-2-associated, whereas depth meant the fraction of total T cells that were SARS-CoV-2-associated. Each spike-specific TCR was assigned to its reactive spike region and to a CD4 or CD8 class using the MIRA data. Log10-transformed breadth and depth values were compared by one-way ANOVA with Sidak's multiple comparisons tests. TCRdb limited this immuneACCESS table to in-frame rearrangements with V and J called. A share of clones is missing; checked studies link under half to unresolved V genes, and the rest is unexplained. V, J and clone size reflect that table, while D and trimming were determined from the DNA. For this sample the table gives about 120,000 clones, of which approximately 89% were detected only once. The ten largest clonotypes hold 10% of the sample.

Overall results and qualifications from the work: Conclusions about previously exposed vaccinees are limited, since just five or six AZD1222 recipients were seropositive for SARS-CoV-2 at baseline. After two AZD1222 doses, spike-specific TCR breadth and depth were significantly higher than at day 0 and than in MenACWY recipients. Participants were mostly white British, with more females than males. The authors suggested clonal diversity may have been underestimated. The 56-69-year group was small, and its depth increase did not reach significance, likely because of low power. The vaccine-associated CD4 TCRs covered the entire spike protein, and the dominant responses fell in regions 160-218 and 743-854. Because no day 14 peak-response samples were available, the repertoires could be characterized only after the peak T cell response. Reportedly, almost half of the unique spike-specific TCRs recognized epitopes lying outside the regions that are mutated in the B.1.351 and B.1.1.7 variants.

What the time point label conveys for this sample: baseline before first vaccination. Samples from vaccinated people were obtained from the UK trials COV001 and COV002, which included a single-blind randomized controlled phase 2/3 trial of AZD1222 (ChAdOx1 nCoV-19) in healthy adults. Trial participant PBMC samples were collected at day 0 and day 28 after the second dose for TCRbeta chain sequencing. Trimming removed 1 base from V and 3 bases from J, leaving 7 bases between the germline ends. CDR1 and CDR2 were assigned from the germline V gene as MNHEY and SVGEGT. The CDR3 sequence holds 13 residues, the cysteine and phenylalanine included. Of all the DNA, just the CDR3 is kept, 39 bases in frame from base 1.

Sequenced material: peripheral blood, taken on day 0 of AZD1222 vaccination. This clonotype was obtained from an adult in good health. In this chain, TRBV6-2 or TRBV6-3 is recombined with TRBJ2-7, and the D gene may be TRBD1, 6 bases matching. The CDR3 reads CASSYLGHYEQYF. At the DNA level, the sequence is TGTGCCAGCAGTTACTTGGGACACTACGAGCAGTACTTC.